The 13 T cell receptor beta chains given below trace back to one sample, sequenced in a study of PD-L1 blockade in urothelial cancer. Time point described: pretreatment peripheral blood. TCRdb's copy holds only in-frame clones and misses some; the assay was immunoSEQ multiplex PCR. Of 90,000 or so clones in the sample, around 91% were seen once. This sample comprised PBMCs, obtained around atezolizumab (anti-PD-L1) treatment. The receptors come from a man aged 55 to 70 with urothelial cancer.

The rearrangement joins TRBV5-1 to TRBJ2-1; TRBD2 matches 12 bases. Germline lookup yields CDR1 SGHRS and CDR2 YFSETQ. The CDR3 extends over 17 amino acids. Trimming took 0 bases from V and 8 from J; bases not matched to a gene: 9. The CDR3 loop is CASSLGTSGINLHEQFF. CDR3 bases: TGCGCCAGCAGCTTGGGGACTAGCGGGATTAATTTACATGAGCAGTTCTTC. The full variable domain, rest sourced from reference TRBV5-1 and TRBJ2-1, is KAGVTQTPRYLIKTRGQQVTLSCSPISGHRSVSWYQQTPGQGLQFLFEYFSETQRNKGNFPGRFSGRQFSNSRSEMNVSTLELGDSALYLCASSLGTSGINLHEQFFGPGTRLTVL.

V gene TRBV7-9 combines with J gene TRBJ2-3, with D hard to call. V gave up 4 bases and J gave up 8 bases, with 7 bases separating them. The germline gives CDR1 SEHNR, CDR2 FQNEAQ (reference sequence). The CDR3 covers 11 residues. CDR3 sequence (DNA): TGTGCCAGCAGCTCCACGGGTACGCAGTATTTT. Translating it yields CASSSTGTQYF. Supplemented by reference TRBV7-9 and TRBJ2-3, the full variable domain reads DTGVSQNPRHKITKRGQNVTFRCDPISEHNRLYWYRQTLGQGPEFLTYFQNEAQLEKSRLLSDRFSAERPKGSFSTLEIQRTEQGDSAMYLCASSSTGTQYFGPGTRLTVL.

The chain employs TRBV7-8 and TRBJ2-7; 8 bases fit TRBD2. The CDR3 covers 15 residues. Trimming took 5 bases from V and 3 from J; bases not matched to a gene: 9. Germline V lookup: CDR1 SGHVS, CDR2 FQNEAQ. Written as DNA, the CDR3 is TGTGCCAGCAGCGTACATACTAGCGGAAACTACGAGCAGTACTTC. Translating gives CASSVHTSGNYEQYF.

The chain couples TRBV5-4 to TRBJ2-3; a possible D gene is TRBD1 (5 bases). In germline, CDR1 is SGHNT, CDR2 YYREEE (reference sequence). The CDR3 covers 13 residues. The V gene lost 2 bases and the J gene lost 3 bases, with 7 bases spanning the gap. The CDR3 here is CASSFQGTDTQYF. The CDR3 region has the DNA TGTGCCAGCAGCTTCCAGGGAACAGATACGCAGTATTTT. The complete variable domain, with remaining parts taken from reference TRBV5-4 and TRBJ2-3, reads ETGVTQSPTHLIKTRGQQVTLRCSSQSGHNTVSWYQQALGQGPQFIFQYYREEENGRGNFPPRFSGLQFPNYSSELNVNALELDDSALYLCASSFQGTDTQYFGPGTRLTVL.

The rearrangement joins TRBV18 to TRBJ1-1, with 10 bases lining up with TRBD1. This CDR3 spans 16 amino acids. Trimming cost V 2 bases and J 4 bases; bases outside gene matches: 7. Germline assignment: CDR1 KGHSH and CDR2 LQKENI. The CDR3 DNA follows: TGTGCCAGCTCACCATCGAGACAGGGGGCCGGCACTGAAGCTTTCTTT. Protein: CASSPSRQGAGTEAFF. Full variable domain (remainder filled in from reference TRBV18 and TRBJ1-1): NAGVMQNPRHLVRRRGQEARLRCSPMKGHSHVYWYRQLPEEGLKFMVYLQKENIIDESGMPKERFSAEFPKEGPSILRIQQVVRGDSAAYFCASSPSRQGAGTEAFFGQGTRLTVV.

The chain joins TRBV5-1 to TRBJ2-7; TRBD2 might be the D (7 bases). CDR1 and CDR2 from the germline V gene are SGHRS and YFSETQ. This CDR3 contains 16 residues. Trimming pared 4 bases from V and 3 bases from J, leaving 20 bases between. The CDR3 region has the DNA TGCGCCAGCAGCCCTTTTGGGGGGGCGGGAAGCTACGAGCAGTACTTC. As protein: CASSPFGGAGSYEQYF.

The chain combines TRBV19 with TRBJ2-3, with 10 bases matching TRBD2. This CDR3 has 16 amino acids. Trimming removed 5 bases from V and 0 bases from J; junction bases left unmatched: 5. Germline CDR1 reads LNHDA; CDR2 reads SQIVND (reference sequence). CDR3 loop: CASSARLAGSTDTQYF. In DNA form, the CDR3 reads TGTGCCAGTAGTGCCCGACTAGCGGGTAGCACAGATACGCAGTATTTT.

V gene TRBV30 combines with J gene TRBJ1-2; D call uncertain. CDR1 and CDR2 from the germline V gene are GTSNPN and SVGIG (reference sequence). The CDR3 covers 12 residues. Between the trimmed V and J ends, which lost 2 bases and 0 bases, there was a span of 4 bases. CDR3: CAWSPANYGYTF. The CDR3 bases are TGTGCCTGGAGTCCTGCTAACTATGGCTACACCTTC.

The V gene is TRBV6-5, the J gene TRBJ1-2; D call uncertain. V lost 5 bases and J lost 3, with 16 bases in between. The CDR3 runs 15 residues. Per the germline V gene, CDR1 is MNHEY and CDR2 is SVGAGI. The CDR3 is CASSRIGEDYYGYTF. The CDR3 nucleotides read TGTGCCAGCAGTAGAATCGGGGAAGACTACTATGGCTACACCTTC.

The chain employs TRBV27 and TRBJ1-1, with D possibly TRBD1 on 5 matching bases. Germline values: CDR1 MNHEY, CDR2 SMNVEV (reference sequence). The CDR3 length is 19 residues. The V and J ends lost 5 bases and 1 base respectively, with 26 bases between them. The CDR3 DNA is TGTGCCAGCAGTCCTCGAACGGGACTTGCCATCACTAAGAACACTGAAGCTTTCTTT. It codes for CASSPRTGLAITKNTEAFF.

CDR3: CASSKLRGAEAFF. CDR3 nucleotide sequence: TGTGCCAGCAGCAAACTAAGGGGTGCTGAAGCTTTCTTT. The rearrangement uses TRBV21-1 and TRBJ1-1; TRBD1 was called by the table and not checked on the DNA. TRBV21-1 is a listed pseudogene. The CDR3 totals 13 residues.

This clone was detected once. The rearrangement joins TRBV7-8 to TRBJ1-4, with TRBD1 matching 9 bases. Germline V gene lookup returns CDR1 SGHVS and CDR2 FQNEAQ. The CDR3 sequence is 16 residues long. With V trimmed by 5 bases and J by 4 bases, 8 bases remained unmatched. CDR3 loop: CASSQGDRDLNEKLFF. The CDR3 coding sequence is TGTGCCAGCAGCCAGGGGGACAGGGACCTTAATGAAAAACTGTTTTTT.

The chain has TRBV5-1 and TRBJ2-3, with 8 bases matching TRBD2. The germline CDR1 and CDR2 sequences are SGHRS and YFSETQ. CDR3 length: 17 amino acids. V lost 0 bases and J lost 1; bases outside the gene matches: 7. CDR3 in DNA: TGCGCCAGCAGCTTGGGGTATCTAGCGGGTGGCACAGATACGCAGTATTTT. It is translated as CASSLGYLAGGTDTQYF.